The present T cell receptor beta chain was sequenced within a study of Ad26.COV2.S vaccination and SARS-CoV-2 variants. Study information: Once or twice, 56 days apart, Ad26.COV2.S was delivered intramuscularly.

Measured with immunoSEQ multiplex PCR; TCRdb has only the in-frame clones, and not every one. The profile shows a few hundred thousand clones, over 75% of them singletons. Treatment described: around 19 received Ad26.COV2.S at low or high dose, single or two shots; 5 received placebo; per-sample allocation not given. The samples were gathered on day 63 after the first injection of vaccine or placebo. This CDR3 region has 14 residues. V lost 3 bases and J lost 4, with 13 bases in between. Germline CDR1 is DFQATT and CDR2 is SNEGSKA (reference sequence). The sequences come from peripheral blood, collected in a trial of Ad26.COV2.S vaccine versus placebo. The receptor comes from a person between 18 and 65 years old who received the Ad26.COV2.S COVID-19 vaccine or a placebo. The chain has TRBV20-1 and TRBJ1-3; maybe TRBD1 (6 bases). The DNA for the CDR3 is TGCAGTGCTAGTCCCTCAGGGGTCGGAAACACCATATATTTT. Amino acids: CSASPSGVGNTIYF.